This TCR beta chain was identified during a study of T cell repertoires in cytomegalovirus infection. Across the whole study: Public TCR beta signatures marked donors with CMV infection and the matching HLA. Overall study results and limits: The cumulative frequency of public TCR beta families identified carriers of CMV plus the relevant HLA.

TCRdb independently ran MiXCR on the reads; one entry per CDR3 protein. Among some 150,000 distinct CDR3 sequences, 6.5% were seen once, and the ten largest hold roughly 18%. This CDR3 comprises 15 residues. Trimming at V came to 0 bases and at J to 7 bases, leaving 7 bases not matched to a gene. Germline-derived CDR1 and CDR2 are SGHTA and FQGNSA. This clonotype was seen ten or more times. Its antigen remains unknown. The sequenced sample consisted of PBMCs. The rearrangement uses TRBV7-2 and TRBJ1-2, with 8 bases matching TRBD1. This TCR was sampled from a human donor in good health (CMV status not recorded). Some clones in this sample may be carry-over from other donors' samples. The CDR3 is CASSLASAGGGGYTF. CDR3 nucleotide sequence: TGTGCCAGCAGCTTAGCGTCTGCAGGGGGCGGTGGCTACACCTTC.